The clone carrying this TCR beta chain was observed a few times. The data were taken from a study of T cells in Graves' hyperthyroidism and ophthalmopathy. This CDR3 has 15 amino acids. Trimming at V came to 6 bases and at J to 6 bases, leaving 10 bases not matched to a gene. Germline V CDR1 and CDR2: GTSNPN, SVGIG (reference sequence). Amplification of TCR beta CDR3 regions used RNA as the template. Using the HTBI primer set, a first-round RT-PCR was run on the TCR CDR3. TCRdb recomputed calls from the multiplex PCR reads with MiXCR, one row per CDR3 protein. There are some 500,000 distinct CDR3 sequences in the sample; around an eighth occur only once, and less than 20% lies in the top ten.

This TCR derives from a young woman with Graves' hyperthyroidism. This rearrangement joins TRBV30 to TRBJ2-3; 12 nucleotides agree with TRBD2. The material sequenced was blood. The CDR3 spells CACIRGLAGFDTQYF. For the CDR3, the DNA is TGTGCCTGCATCCGGGGACTAGCGGGTTTCGATACGCAGTATTTT.